The 31 T cell receptor beta chains presented below share a single source sample, sequenced in a study of cytomegalovirus exposure and HLA in healthy donors. Here immunoSEQ multiplex PCR was the method, and the copy in TCRdb shows in-frame clones only, minus some. The sample yields 65,000 to 95,000 clones, approximately 95% seen once. Sequenced: PBMCs. The receptors come from a young man in good health and CMV-seronegative.

V usage is TRBV6-5 and J usage is TRBJ2-1; 11 bases line up with TRBD2. CDR1 and CDR2 (germline): MNHEY, SVGAGI. The length of the CDR3 is 15 residues. With V trimmed by 2 bases and J by 6 bases, 3 bases remained unmatched. CDR3 sequence reads: CASSYGSGGGNEQFF. CDR3 in DNA: TGTGCCAGCAGTTACGGTAGCGGGGGGGGCAATGAGCAGTTCTTC.

V is TRBV4-3 and J is TRBJ2-7, with D unresolved. V lost 0 bases, J lost 3 bases, and 12 bases lay in between. This CDR3 comprises 15 residues. Germline loops: CDR1 LGHNA, CDR2 YSLEER. Here the CDR3 reads CASSQDRDKIYEQYF. The DNA for the CDR3 is TGCGCCAGCAGCCAAGACCGAGACAAGATCTACGAGCAGTACTTC.

The chain couples TRBV20-1 to TRBJ2-7; perhaps TRBD1 as D (5 bases). Germline loops: CDR1 DFQATT, CDR2 SNEGSKA (reference sequence). This CDR3 is built from 11 residues. V dropped 3 bases and J dropped 6 bases, with 9 bases sitting between them. The CDR3 coding sequence is TGCAGTGCTAGGACAGACCTCGAGCAGTACTTC. The encoded protein is CSARTDLEQYF.

The chain combines TRBV19 with TRBJ1-3, with D possibly TRBD1 on 6 matching bases. V lost 8 bases, J lost 2 bases, and 10 bases lay in between. The CDR3 totals 13 residues. From germline, CDR1 is LNHDA and CDR2 SQIVND (reference sequence). Here the CDR3 DNA reads TGTGCCAGTGCCCAGGGGCCTGGAAACACCATATATTTT. It specifies CASAQGPGNTIYF. The variable domain in full, with the rest retrieved from reference TRBV19 and TRBJ1-3, is DGGITQSPKYLFRKEGQNVTLSCEQNLNHDAMYWYRQDPGQGLRLIYYSQIVNDFQKGDIAEGYSVSREKKESFPLTVTSAQKNPTAFYLCASAQGPGNTIYFGEGSWLTVV.

The chain combines TRBV29-1 with TRBJ2-3; possibly TRBD1 for D (5 bases). The V end was cut by 3 bases, the J end by 0 bases, with 10 bases between. CDR1 and CDR2 from the germline V gene are SQVTM and ANQGSEA. The CDR3 spans 14 residues. The CDR3 DNA reads TGCAGCGTTGAGGAAGGGGCTAGCACAGATACGCAGTATTTT. Its protein product is CSVEEGASTDTQYF.

The chain carries TRBV11-3 and TRBJ1-3, with D tentatively TRBD1 (6 bases). CDR3 size: 16 residues. Germline loops: CDR1 SGHNT, CDR2 YENEEA. V was pared by 1 base and J by 4 bases, with 14 bases between. As DNA, the CDR3 is TGTGCCAGCAGCTTAGCGATTCAGGACAGAGGAAACACCATATATTTT. Its translation is CASSLAIQDRGNTIYF.

The V gene is TRBV5-6, the J gene TRBJ2-5, with a tentative D call TRBD2 (5 bases). Germline V gene sequence: CDR1 SGHDT, CDR2 YYEEEE. The CDR3 extends over 13 amino acids. The V end lost 0 bases, the J end lost 5 bases, and 8 bases lay between the germline ends. For the CDR3, the DNA is TGTGCCAGCAGCTTGGATTCGGGGGAGACCCAGTACTTC. This encodes CASSLDSGETQYF.

The chain employs TRBV7-2 and TRBJ2-2; D is possibly TRBD2 (5 bases). This CDR3 has 16 residues. Trimming pared 5 bases from V and 6 bases from J, leaving 19 bases between. Per the germline V gene, CDR1 is SGHTA and CDR2 is FQGNSA. CDR3 sequence reads: CASSPSFPTSAGELFF. The CDR3 DNA reads as TGTGCCAGCAGCCCCTCCTTCCCAACTAGTGCCGGGGAGCTGTTTTTT. The entire variable domain, with the rest obtained from reference TRBV7-2 and TRBJ2-2, is as follows: GAGVSQSPSNKVTEKGKDVELRCDPISGHTALYWYRQSLGQGLEFLIYFQGNSAPDKSGLPSDRFSAERTGGSVSTLTIQRTQQEDSAVYLCASSPSFPTSAGELFFGEGSRLTVL.

The J gene is TRBJ1-6, the V gene TRBV6-5; 10 nucleotides agree with TRBD1. The length of the CDR3 is 15 residues. V gave up 0 bases and J gave up 10 bases; unmatched junction bases: 3. Germline lookup yields CDR1 MNHEY and CDR2 SVGAGI. CDR3 in DNA: TGTGCCAGCAGTTACTCCCCGGGACAGGGGTCACCCCTCCACTTT. This gives the protein CASSYSPGQGSPLHF.

Only one count was recorded for this clone. This chain connects TRBV4-2 to TRBJ2-3; 8 nucleotides align to TRBD2. The CDR3 contains 15 residues. The trim removed 7 bases at V and 1 base at J, leaving 7 bases unmatched. The V gene's germline CDR1 is LGHNA and CDR2 YNFKEQ. The CDR3 DNA reads TGTGCCAGCACCCCACGGGGGGGCGGCACAGATACGCAGTATTTT. It is translated as CASTPRGGGTDTQYF.

This chain links TRBV15 with TRBJ1-1, with TRBD1 identical over 8 bases. Germline loops: CDR1 LNHNV, CDR2 YYDKDF (reference sequence). Trimming cost V 6 bases and J 2 bases; bases outside gene matches: 8. The CDR3 is 15 amino acids. The CDR3 reads CATRSRTGPNTEAFF. Here the CDR3 DNA reads TGTGCCACCAGGAGTCGGACAGGGCCAAACACTGAAGCTTTCTTT.

This rearrangement joins TRBV7-6 to TRBJ2-1; TRBD2 matches 11 bases. Germline lookup yields CDR1 SGHVS and CDR2 FNYEAQ. With 1 base clipped from V and 10 bases from J, the junction kept 6 bases outside the gene matches. The CDR3 length is 15 residues. CDR3 region: CASSLVAGGAGEQFF. In DNA, the CDR3 is TGTGCCAGCAGCTTAGTAGCGGGGGGGGCAGGGGAGCAGTTCTTC.

V and J are TRBV4-2 and TRBJ2-7; 7 bases match TRBD1. In germline, CDR1 is LGHNA, CDR2 YNFKEQ. Trimming removed 4 bases from V and 4 bases from J; junction bases left unmatched: 4. CDR3 length: 13 residues. DNA for the CDR3: TGTGCCAGCAGCCCTGACAGGGTGTACGAGCAGTACTTC. This codes for CASSPDRVYEQYF.

The chain joins TRBV7-9 to TRBJ1-1, with D possibly matching TRBD1 (5 bases). Germline assignment: CDR1 SEHNR and CDR2 FQNEAQ (reference sequence). CDR3 length: 14 residues. The ends were cut back, 6 bases at V and 4 bases at J, with 15 bases in the middle. This CDR3 reads CASSRSLGGTEAFF. CDR3 bases: TGTGCCAGCAGTAGGAGCCTCGGGGGCACTGAAGCTTTCTTT. Looking up the rest from reference TRBV7-9 and TRBJ1-1 gives the full variable domain: DTGVSQNPRHKITKRGQNVTFRCDPISEHNRLYWYRQTLGQGPEFLTYFQNEAQLEKSRLLSDRFSAERPKGSFSTLEIQRTEQGDSAMYLCASSRSLGGTEAFFGQGTRLTVV.

The J gene is TRBJ2-1, the V gene TRBV11-2; the match to TRBD2 covers 15 bases. CDR1 and CDR2 from the germline V gene are SGHAT and FQNNGV. The CDR3 contains 17 residues. J lost 7 bases, V lost 1 base, and 5 bases had no gene match. CDR3 sequence: CASSLAGTSGGLNEQFF. The CDR3 bases are TGTGCCAGCAGCTTAGCCGGGACTAGCGGGGGGTTGAATGAGCAGTTCTTC.

The gene calls are TRBV6-1 and TRBJ2-2; the match to TRBD1 covers 7 bases. Losses at the gene ends were 5 bases for V and 8 bases for J; bases not matched to a gene: 8. The CDR3 length is 14 residues. The germline V gene has CDR1 MNHNS and CDR2 SASEGT. The CDR3 DNA sequence: TGTGCCAGCAGTCCCTCGACAGGGATGGGGGAGCTGTTTTTT. Translating gives CASSPSTGMGELFF.

The chain uses TRBV13 and TRBJ2-7; D not resolved. The V end lost 5 bases, the J end lost 2 bases, and 7 bases lay between the germline ends. Per germline, CDR1 PRHDT and CDR2 FYEKMQ (reference sequence). The CDR3 spans 12 residues. CDR3 sequence reads: CASSRLAYEQYF. The CDR3 DNA reads as TGTGCCAGCAGCCGTCTCGCCTACGAGCAGTACTTC.

This chain joins TRBV19 and TRBJ1-1; possible D gene TRBD1, 6 bases. This CDR3 has 14 amino acids. CDR1 LNHDA and CDR2 SQIVND come from the germline V gene (reference sequence). Trimming shortened V by 4 bases and J by 4 bases, and 13 bases separated the two germline ends. This chain's CDR3 is CASSTGESRTEAFF. The DNA for the CDR3 is TGTGCCAGTAGTACAGGGGAAAGTCGCACTGAAGCTTTCTTT.

CDR3 DNA sequence: TGTGCCAGCAGCTTAGCGAGGGTGATCAATTCACCCCTCCACTTT. It encodes CASSLARVINSPLHF. The J gene is TRBJ1-6, the V gene TRBV7-2; D is uncertain. Between the trimmed V and J ends, which lost 0 bases and 7 bases, there was a span of 10 bases. Germline CDR1 and CDR2: SGHTA and FQGNSA. The CDR3 loop spans 15 amino acids.

The rearrangement joins TRBV2 to TRBJ1-2; 11 bases are a match to TRBD1. The ends lost 4 bases at V and 5 bases at J; junction bases unmatched: 9. Germline V CDR1 and CDR2: SNHLY, FYNNEI. The CDR3 contains 16 residues. CDR3 DNA: TGTGCCAGCAGTGCCGGGACAGGGGGGGCCTTGTATGGCTACACCTTC. Translation: CASSAGTGGALYGYTF. Full variable domain (remainder filled in from reference TRBV2 and TRBJ1-2): EPEVTQTPSHQVTQMGQEVILRCVPISNHLYFYWYRQILGQKVEFLVSFYNNEISEKSEIFDDQFSVERPDGSNFTLKIRSTKLEDSAMYFCASSAGTGGALYGYTFGSGTRLTVV.

V usage is TRBV6-1 and J usage is TRBJ2-7, with a tentative D call TRBD1 (5 bases). The CDR3 sequence is 13 residues long. The germline gives CDR1 MNHNS, CDR2 SASEGT. Between the trimmed V and J ends, which lost 7 bases and 3 bases, there was a span of 13 bases. The CDR3 sequence is CASTRAPNYEQYF. For the CDR3, the DNA is TGTGCCAGCACCAGGGCCCCCAACTACGAGCAGTACTTC.

This clone showed up just once. The J gene is TRBJ1-5, the V gene TRBV19; 7 nucleotides match TRBD1. J was trimmed by 0 bases and V by 5 bases; bases with no gene match: 7. Germline V gives CDR1 LNHDA, CDR2 SQIVND (reference sequence). This CDR3 contains 16 residues. CDR3: CASSVGQTYSNQPQHF. CDR3 DNA sequence: TGTGCCAGTAGTGTGGGACAGACCTATAGCAATCAGCCCCAGCATTTT. The whole variable domain, remainder taken from reference TRBV19 and TRBJ1-5, is DGGITQSPKYLFRKEGQNVTLSCEQNLNHDAMYWYRQDPGQGLRLIYYSQIVNDFQKGDIAEGYSVSREKKESFPLTVTSAQKNPTAFYLCASSVGQTYSNQPQHFGDGTRLSIL.

The CDR3 spells CASTMAGNTEAFF. CDR3 DNA sequence: TGTGCCAGTACTATGGCAGGGAACACTGAAGCTTTCTTT. The chain couples TRBV19 to TRBJ1-1; D gene ambiguous. Between the trimmed V and J ends, which lost 7 bases and 1 base, there was a span of 10 bases. The CDR3 is 13 residues long. Germline CDR1 is LNHDA and CDR2 is SQIVND (reference sequence).

The genes are TRBV7-6 and TRBJ1-4, with D perhaps TRBD1 (5 bases). Germline CDR1 SGHVS, CDR2 FNYEAQ. The ends were cut back, 1 base at V and 5 bases at J, with 11 bases in the middle. This CDR3 is built from 15 residues. The CDR3 loop is CASSLEGNDNEKLFF. The CDR3 DNA sequence: TGTGCCAGCAGCTTAGAGGGGAACGACAATGAAAAACTGTTTTTT.

The genes are TRBV6-5 and TRBJ1-1; D gene ambiguous. V was pared by 8 bases and J by 1 base, with 5 bases between. This CDR3 spans 11 amino acids. CDR1 and CDR2 from the germline V gene are MNHEY and SVGAGI. The CDR3 spells CASLGNTEAFF. The CDR3 DNA sequence: TGTGCCAGCCTCGGGAACACTGAAGCTTTCTTT.

This clone was observed a few times. This chain links TRBV25-1 with TRBJ1-2; D unclear. CDR1 is MGHDK, CDR2 SYGVNS, per germline. CDR3 length: 13 residues. V lost 9 bases, J lost 4 bases, and 15 bases lay in between. The DNA of the CDR3 is TGTGCCAGTAGTTTACGGGAGATCTATGGCTACACCTTC. It yields the protein CASSLREIYGYTF.

The V call is TRBV29-1, the J call TRBJ1-1, with 7 positions matching TRBD1. The length of the CDR3 is 16 residues. Germline CDR1 reads SQVTM; CDR2 reads ANQGSEA. V shed 3 bases and J 0 bases; nucleotides not matched to a gene: 10. CDR3 region: CSVEGQRVTLNTEAFF. The CDR3 coding sequence is TGCAGCGTTGAGGGACAGCGCGTCACCTTGAACACTGAAGCTTTCTTT.

The chain has TRBV5-1 and TRBJ1-1; D gene unclear. V gave up 0 bases and J gave up 2 bases, with 8 bases separating them. Germline lookup yields CDR1 SGHRS and CDR2 YFSETQ. This CDR3 region has 14 residues. This CDR3 is CASSLGQANTEAFF. The DNA of the CDR3 is TGCGCCAGCAGCTTGGGACAAGCTAACACTGAAGCTTTCTTT.

This clone was seen only once. The rearrangement joins TRBV19 to TRBJ1-1; perhaps TRBD1 as D (6 bases). The V and J ends lost 4 bases and 3 bases respectively, with 9 bases between them. CDR3 length: 13 residues. CDR1 is LNHDA, CDR2 SQIVND, per germline (reference sequence). The CDR3 DNA sequence: TGTGCCAGTAGTACGGACAGCGACACTGAAGCTTTCTTT. Protein product: CASSTDSDTEAFF.

J is TRBJ2-7 and V is TRBV18, with 9 positions matching TRBD2. The CDR3 consists of 15 residues. Germline trimming cut 2 bases from V and 6 bases from J; bases unmatched to any gene: 8. CDR1 is KGHSH and CDR2 is LQKENI in the germline V gene. CDR3 in amino acids: CASSPSGLAISEQYF. The CDR3 coding sequence is TGTGCCAGCTCACCATCGGGACTAGCCATCAGCGAGCAGTACTTC.

The chain carries TRBV5-5 and TRBJ2-3; D unclear. CDR3 size: 12 residues. The germline V and J ends were trimmed by 4 bases and 5 bases, with 8 bases remaining between them. The germline V gene encodes CDR1 SGHKS and CDR2 YYEKEE (reference sequence). The CDR3 DNA sequence: TGTGCCAGCAGCCCAATGTTAGATACGCAGTATTTT. It encodes CASSPMLDTQYF.